One sample yielded the 16 T cell receptor beta chains listed below, sequenced in a study of blood T cell repertoires in COVID-19 (dated by TCRdb to the early 2020s). Library method: the immunoSEQ multiplex PCR assay. Held by TCRdb, this immuneACCESS table contains in-frame sequences only and omits some clones. Under half of the omission traces to an unresolved V gene where checked; the cause of the rest is unknown. This sample is represented by roughly 84,000 clones; around four fifths of them were singletons. The ten largest clones add up to more than 15% of the sample. Material: peripheral blood. These TCRs come from an elderly man with active or convalescent COVID-19.

V is TRBV7-7 and J is TRBJ2-7, with unresolved D. Per germline, CDR1 SSHAT and CDR2 FNYEAQ (reference sequence). There are 13 residues in the CDR3. As DNA, the CDR3 is TGTGCTAGCAGCTTACGCCGATCCAGCGAGCAGTACGTC. Translation gives CASSLRRSSEQYV.

The rearrangement links TRBV4-1 to TRBJ2-1; a possible D gene is TRBD1 (6 bases). Germline V gives CDR1 MGHRA, CDR2 YSYEKL. V shed 1 base and J shed 2 bases, with 12 bases lying between them. The CDR3 length is 16 residues. CDR3 sequence: CASSQAEGVPYNEQFF. CDR3 DNA: TGCGCCAGCAGCCAAGCAGAGGGGGTGCCCTACAATGAGCAGTTCTTC.

The chain carries TRBV23-1 and TRBJ2-1, with a possible D match to TRBD2 (7 bases). TRBV23-1 is an ORF, with its function uncertain. This CDR3 region has 13 residues. V gave up 4 bases and J gave up 6 bases, with 10 bases separating them. The CDR3 protein is CASSPRGGNEQFF. The DNA of the CDR3 is TGCGCCAGCAGTCCTAGGGGGGGCAATGAGCAGTTCTTC.

The chain joins TRBV5-1 to TRBJ2-6, with D maybe TRBD2 (5 bases). This CDR3 comprises 17 residues. Trimming removed 0 bases from V and 0 bases from J, with 10 bases in between. Per germline, CDR1 SGHRS and CDR2 YFSETQ. This CDR3 is CASSLGGGGSGANVLTF. CDR3 bases: TGCGCCAGCAGCTTGGGCGGAGGAGGCTCTGGGGCCAACGTCCTGACTTTC.

This rearrangement joins TRBV7-2 to TRBJ2-3, with 10 bases aligning to TRBD2. In germline, CDR1 is SGHTA, CDR2 FQGNSA. The V and J ends lost 5 bases and 0 bases, in that order; junction bases with no gene match: 5. The CDR3 extends over 16 amino acids. CDR3 loop: CASSIGTSVSTDTQYF. CDR3 sequence (DNA): TGTGCCAGCAGCATCGGGACTAGCGTTAGCACAGATACGCAGTATTTT.

The chain has TRBV7-2 and TRBJ2-2; TRBD1 matches at 9 bases. This CDR3 is built from 16 residues. Looked up from germline, CDR1 is SGHTA and CDR2 is FQGNSA. V gave up 1 base and J gave up 6 bases; unmatched junction bases: 6. The CDR3 region has the DNA TGTGCCAGCAGCTTAGGTGGGACAGGGCTGCCCGGGGAGCTGTTTTTT. This codes for CASSLGGTGLPGELFF. The whole variable domain, remainder taken from reference TRBV7-2 and TRBJ2-2, is GAGVSQSPSNKVTEKGKDVELRCDPISGHTALYWYRQSLGQGLEFLIYFQGNSAPDKSGLPSDRFSAERTGGSVSTLTIQRTQQEDSAVYLCASSLGGTGLPGELFFGEGSRLTVL.

The chain employs TRBV7-2 and TRBJ2-3; D perhaps matches TRBD2 (6 bases). There are 15 residues in the CDR3. Germline assignment: CDR1 SGHTA and CDR2 FQGNSA. V was clipped by 5 bases and J by 0 bases, with 12 bases between them. CDR3 sequence (DNA): TGTGCCAGCAGCAAAGCGGGCCTAAGCACAGATACGCAGTATTTT. Translation gives CASSKAGLSTDTQYF.

This clone was counted once. V usage is TRBV7-3 and J usage is TRBJ2-2, with 8 bases that match TRBD2. CDR3 size: 14 residues. Germline trimming cut 3 bases from V and 4 bases from J; bases unmatched to any gene: 1. The germline V gene encodes CDR1 SGHTA and CDR2 FQGTGA. CDR3 protein: CASSFGGATGELFF. In DNA form, the CDR3 reads TGTGCCAGCAGCTTCGGGGGGGCCACCGGGGAGCTGTTTTTT.

The rearrangement uses TRBV13 and TRBJ1-6; the match to TRBD1 covers 9 bases. From germline, CDR1 is PRHDT and CDR2 FYEKMQ (reference sequence). The length of the CDR3 is 16 residues. The V and J ends lost 5 bases and 10 bases, in that order; junction bases with no gene match: 12. The CDR3 loop reads CASSPRRDRVRSPLHF. The CDR3 DNA sequence: TGTGCCAGCAGCCCACGTCGGGACAGGGTGCGGTCACCCCTCCACTTT.

The chain employs TRBV9 and TRBJ1-6; 8 nucleotides align to TRBD1. The V gene end was trimmed by 3 bases and the J gene end by 8 bases; junction bases not matched to a gene: 10. CDR1 SGDLS and CDR2 YYNGEE come from the germline V gene. CDR3 length: 16 residues. The CDR3 nucleotides are TGTGCCAGCAGCGCAACCTGGGACAGGTTCTATTCACCCCTCCACTTT. Translated: CASSATWDRFYSPLHF.

J is TRBJ2-2 and V is TRBV4-1; TRBD2 aligns across 12 bases. Per germline, CDR1 MGHRA and CDR2 YSYEKL. V trimming: 3 bases; J trimming: 3 bases; junction bases outside the gene matches: 2. The CDR3 extends over 16 amino acids. CDR3 nucleotides: TGCGCCAGCAGCCACCGACTAGCGGGGGACACCGGGGAGCTGTTTTTT. Its translation is CASSHRLAGDTGELFF.

The chain uses TRBV7-2 and TRBJ2-1; 8 bases map to TRBD2. Germline V CDR1 and CDR2: SGHTA, FQGNSA. This CDR3 has 14 amino acids. Trimming took 7 bases from V and 7 from J; bases not matched to a gene: 9. CDR3 nucleotide sequence: TGTGCCAGCAACGGGGGGGGGATAAGAAATGAGCAGTTCTTC. Translating gives CASNGGGIRNEQFF.

The chain employs TRBV4-1 and TRBJ1-6, with TRBD1 identical over 8 bases. There are 17 residues in the CDR3. Germline trimming cut 1 base from V and 9 bases from J; bases unmatched to any gene: 11. The germline V gene encodes CDR1 MGHRA and CDR2 YSYEKL. DNA for the CDR3: TGCGCCAGCAGCCAAGTTACAGGGGGAGGTCGTGGTTCACCCCTCCACTTT. Translated, it gives CASSQVTGGGRGSPLHF.

This clone came up once. In DNA, the CDR3 is TGTGCCAGCAGTGCGACCCGACAGGGAACAACCGGGGAGCTGTTTTTT. Amino acid sequence: CASSATRQGTTGELFF. This rearrangement joins TRBV6-1 to TRBJ2-2; 7 bases align to TRBD1. V dropped 4 bases and J dropped 5; count of bases not matched to a gene: 10. Germline assignment: CDR1 MNHNS and CDR2 SASEGT. This CDR3 contains 16 residues.

The chain has TRBV5-1 and TRBJ1-2, with 8 bases identical to TRBD1. This CDR3 is built from 12 residues. With 3 bases clipped from V and 6 bases from J, the junction kept 1 base outside the gene matches. The germline gives CDR1 SGHRS, CDR2 YFSETQ. This chain's CDR3 is CASSSTGDGYTF. DNA for the CDR3: TGCGCCAGCAGCTCGACAGGGGATGGCTACACCTTC.

The chain recombines TRBV19 with TRBJ1-4; maybe TRBD1 (5 bases). V was clipped by 1 base and J by 0 bases, with 9 bases between them. Germline V gene lookup returns CDR1 LNHDA and CDR2 SQIVND (reference sequence). The CDR3 runs to 16 residues. The CDR3, as DNA: TGTGCCAGTAGTATAGGGGGGGGAGCAACTAATGAAAAACTGTTTTTT. This sequence encodes CASSIGGGATNEKLFF.